Listed below are T cell receptor beta chains from one sample, sequenced in a study of cytomegalovirus exposure and HLA in healthy donors. Here immunoSEQ multiplex PCR was the method, and the copy in TCRdb shows in-frame clones only, minus some. The sample consists of about 280,000 clones, just over 85% of them appearing once. The sequencing input was PBMCs. Receptors originate from a woman younger than 35 in good health and CMV-seronegative. CDR3s include the opening cysteine and the closing phenylalanine or tryptophan.

v_gene: TRBV9
j_gene: TRBJ1-3
CDR3aa: CASSVGEGLTNTIYF

v_gene: TRBV30
j_gene: TRBJ1-1
CDR3aa: CAWRREYGNTEAFF

v_gene: TRBV7-6
j_gene: TRBJ1-2
CDR3aa: CASSPGGVYGYTF

v_gene: TRBV2
j_gene: TRBJ1-5
CDR3aa: CASNKQGGGQPQHF

v_gene: TRBV28
j_gene: TRBJ1-2
CDR3aa: CASSYNFLHRDYGYTF

v_gene: TRBV11-3
j_gene: TRBJ1-1
CDR3aa: CASSFQGTEAFF

v_gene: TRBV27
j_gene: TRBJ1-1
CDR3aa: CASQGQYMNTEAFF

v_gene: TRBV6-5
j_gene: TRBJ2-2
CDR3aa: CATSRDTGELFF

v_gene: TRBV6-6
j_gene: TRBJ2-2
CDR3aa: CASTSGGSELFF

v_gene: TRBV9
j_gene: TRBJ2-1
CDR3aa: CASSVVEDRDGNEQFF

v_gene: TRBV7-6
j_gene: TRBJ2-1
CDR3aa: CASSLIVVAGGAYEQFF

v_gene: TRBV9
j_gene: TRBJ2-5
CDR3aa: CASSSRTGISQETQYF

v_gene: TRBV7-2
j_gene: TRBJ1-5
CDR3aa: CASSLERYSNQPQHF

v_gene: TRBV5-6
j_gene: TRBJ1-5
CDR3aa: CASSLGDQPQHF

v_gene: TRBV18
j_gene: TRBJ2-1
CDR3aa: CASSPPLANYNEQFF

v_gene: TRBV29-1
j_gene: TRBJ1-3
CDR3aa: CSVWGDTIYF

v_gene: TRBV15
j_gene: TRBJ1-1
CDR3aa: CATSRETGRTEAFF

v_gene: TRBV25-1
j_gene: TRBJ2-7
CDR3aa: CASSETGSSYEQYF

v_gene: TRBV7-9
j_gene: TRBJ1-2
CDR3aa: CASSLARGSGYTF

v_gene: TRBV9
j_gene: TRBJ2-3
CDR3aa: CASSPGTSGGKKEYF

v_gene: TRBV6-6
j_gene: TRBJ2-7
CDR3aa: CASTSNGGEQYF

v_gene: TRBV5-6
j_gene: TRBJ1-2
CDR3aa: CASTTRASRGANYGYTF

v_gene: TRBV7-6
j_gene: TRBJ1-3
CDR3aa: CASSLTGGSGNTIYF

v_gene: TRBV18
j_gene: TRBJ1-4
CDR3aa: CASSPGTATNEKLFF

v_gene: TRBV18
j_gene: TRBJ1-2
CDR3aa: CASSPPRTGASNYGYTF

v_gene: TRBV5-6
j_gene: TRBJ1-3
CDR3aa: CASSTGGRTGNTIYF

v_gene: TRBV5-1
j_gene: TRBJ2-3
CDR3aa: CASSLNQDTQYF

v_gene: TRBV30
j_gene: TRBJ1-5
CDR3aa: CAWTPGNRRNSNQPQHF

v_gene: TRBV29-1
j_gene: TRBJ2-1
CDR3aa: CSVGAGSYRLKSSYNEQFF

v_gene: TRBV28
j_gene: TRBJ1-4
CDR3aa: CASRLWTDVLFF

v_gene: TRBV5-4
j_gene: TRBJ1-4
CDR3aa: CASSPGTSNEKLFF

v_gene: TRBV12-5
j_gene: TRBJ2-5
CDR3aa: CASGLSGGQETQYF

v_gene: TRBV19
j_gene: TRBJ1-5
CDR3aa: CASSIDFGDQPQHF

v_gene: TRBV19
j_gene: TRBJ2-4
CDR3aa: CASSIAGEGPFSKNIQYF

v_gene: TRBV4-3
j_gene: TRBJ2-5
CDR3aa: CASSQILGRETQYF

v_gene: TRBV15
j_gene: TRBJ1-4
CDR3aa: CATSPDRSGEKLFF

v_gene: TRBV7-3
j_gene: TRBJ2-7
CDR3aa: CASSLTRSGYEQYF

v_gene: TRBV27
j_gene: TRBJ1-2
CDR3aa: CASSSLINRGQGYGYTF

v_gene: TRBV29-1
j_gene: TRBJ1-1
CDR3aa: CSVDGQRNTEAFF

v_gene: TRBV5-4
j_gene: TRBJ1-3
CDR3aa: CASSLGLQGISGNTIYF

v_gene: TRBV5-1
j_gene: TRBJ2-1
CDR3aa: CASSLGVPLAGVKNEQFF

v_gene: TRBV7-9
j_gene: TRBJ2-2
CDR3aa: CASSLDQATGTGELFF

v_gene: TRBV25-1
j_gene: TRBJ2-1
CDR3aa: CASSLWTDSYNEQFF

v_gene: TRBV2
j_gene: TRBJ2-2
CDR3aa: CASSTTGAGELFF

v_gene: TRBV5-1
j_gene: TRBJ1-3
CDR3aa: CASSSQQGVSGNTIYF

v_gene: TRBV5-6
j_gene: TRBJ1-2
CDR3aa: CASSLGGQLNYGYTF